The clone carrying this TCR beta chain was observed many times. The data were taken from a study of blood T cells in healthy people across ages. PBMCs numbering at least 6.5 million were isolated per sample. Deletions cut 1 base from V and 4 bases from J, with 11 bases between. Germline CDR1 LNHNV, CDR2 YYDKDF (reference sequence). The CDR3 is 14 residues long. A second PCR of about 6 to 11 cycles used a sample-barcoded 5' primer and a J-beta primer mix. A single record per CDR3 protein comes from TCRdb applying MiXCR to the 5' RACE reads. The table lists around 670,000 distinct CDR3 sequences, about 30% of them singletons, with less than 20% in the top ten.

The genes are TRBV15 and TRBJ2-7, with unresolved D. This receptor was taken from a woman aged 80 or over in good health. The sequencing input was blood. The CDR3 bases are TGTGCCACCAGCAGAGGAGCCGCAGGTTACGAGCAGTACTTC. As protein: CATSRGAAGYEQYF.